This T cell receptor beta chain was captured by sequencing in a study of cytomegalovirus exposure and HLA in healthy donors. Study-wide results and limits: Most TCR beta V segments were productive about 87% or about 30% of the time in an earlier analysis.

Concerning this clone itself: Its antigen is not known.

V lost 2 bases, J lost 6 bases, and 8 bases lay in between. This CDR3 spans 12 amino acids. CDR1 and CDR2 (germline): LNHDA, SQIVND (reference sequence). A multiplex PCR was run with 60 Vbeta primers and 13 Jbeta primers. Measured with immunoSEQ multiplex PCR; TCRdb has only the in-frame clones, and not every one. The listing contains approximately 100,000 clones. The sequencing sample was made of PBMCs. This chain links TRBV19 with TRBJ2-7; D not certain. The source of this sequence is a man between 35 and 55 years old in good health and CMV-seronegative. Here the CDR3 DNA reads TGTGCCAGTAGTATAACCCCAGGCGAGCAGTACTTC. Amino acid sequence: CASSITPGEQYF. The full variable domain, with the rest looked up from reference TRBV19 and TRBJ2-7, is DGGITQSPKYLFRKEGQNVTLSCEQNLNHDAMYWYRQDPGQGLRLIYYSQIVNDFQKGDIAEGYSVSREKKESFPLTVTSAQKNPTAFYLCASSITPGEQYFGPGTRLTVT.